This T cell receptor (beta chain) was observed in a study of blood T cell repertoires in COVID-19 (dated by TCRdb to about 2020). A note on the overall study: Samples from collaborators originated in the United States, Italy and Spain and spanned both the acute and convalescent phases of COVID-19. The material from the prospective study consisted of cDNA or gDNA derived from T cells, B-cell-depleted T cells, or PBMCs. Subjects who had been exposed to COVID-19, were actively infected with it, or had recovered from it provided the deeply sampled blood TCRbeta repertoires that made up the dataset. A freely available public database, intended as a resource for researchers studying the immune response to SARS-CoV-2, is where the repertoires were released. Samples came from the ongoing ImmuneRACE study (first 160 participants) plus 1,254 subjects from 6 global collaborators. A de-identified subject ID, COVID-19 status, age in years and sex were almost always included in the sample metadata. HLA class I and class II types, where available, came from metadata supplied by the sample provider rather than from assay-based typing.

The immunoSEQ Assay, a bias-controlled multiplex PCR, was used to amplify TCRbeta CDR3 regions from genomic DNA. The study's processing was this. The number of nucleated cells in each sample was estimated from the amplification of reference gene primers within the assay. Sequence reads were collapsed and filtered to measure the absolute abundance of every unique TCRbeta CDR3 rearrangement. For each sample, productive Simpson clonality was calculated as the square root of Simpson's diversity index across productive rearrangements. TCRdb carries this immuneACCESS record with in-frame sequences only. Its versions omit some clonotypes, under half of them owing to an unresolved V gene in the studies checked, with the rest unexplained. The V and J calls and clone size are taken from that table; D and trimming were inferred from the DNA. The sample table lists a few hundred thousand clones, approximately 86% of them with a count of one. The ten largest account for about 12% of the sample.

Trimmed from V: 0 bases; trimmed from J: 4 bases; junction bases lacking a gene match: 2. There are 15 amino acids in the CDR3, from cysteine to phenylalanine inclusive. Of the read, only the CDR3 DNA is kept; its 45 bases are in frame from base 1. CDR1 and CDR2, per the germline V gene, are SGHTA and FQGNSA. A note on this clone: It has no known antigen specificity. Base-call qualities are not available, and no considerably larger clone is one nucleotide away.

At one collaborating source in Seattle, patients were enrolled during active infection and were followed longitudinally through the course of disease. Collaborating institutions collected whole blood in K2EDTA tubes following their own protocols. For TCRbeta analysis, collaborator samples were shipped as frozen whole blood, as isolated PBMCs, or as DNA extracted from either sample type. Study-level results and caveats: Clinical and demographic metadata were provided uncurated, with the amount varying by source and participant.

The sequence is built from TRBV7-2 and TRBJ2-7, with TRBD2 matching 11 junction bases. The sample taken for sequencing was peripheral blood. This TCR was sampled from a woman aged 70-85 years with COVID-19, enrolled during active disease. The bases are TGTGCCAGCAGCTTAGCGCCTAGCGGGGGGTACGAGCAGTACTTC. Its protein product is CASSLAPSGGYEQYF.